The 10 T cell receptor beta chains listed next were all sequenced from one sample in a study of blood T cell repertoires in COVID-19 (dated by TCRdb to 2018 to 2021). The library relied on the immunoSEQ multiplex PCR assay. The clones in this table, taken by TCRdb from immuneACCESS, are in-frame only. Not every clone is retained; where verified, under half of the shortfall comes from an unresolved V gene, and the cause of the rest is unknown. Present in this sample are fewer than 300,000 clones, more than 85% of which were seen just once. More than 0.75% of the sample is taken by the ten largest. Sequencing was carried out using peripheral blood. These receptors came from a man younger than 45 with acute or convalescent COVID-19.

The chain carries TRBV28 and TRBJ1-5; TRBD1 agrees at 12 bases. Germline CDR1 is MDHEN and CDR2 is SYDVKM. The CDR3 is 19 residues long. The V segment lost 6 bases and the J segment 4 bases; nucleotides outside the gene matches: 16. CDR3 DNA: TGTGCCAGCAGAATCCGCCGGGACAGGGGGCCCACAGGGAATCAGCCCCAGCATTTT. Translating gives CASRIRRDRGPTGNQPQHF.

V and J are TRBV10-2 and TRBJ1-3, with TRBD1 matching over 10 bases. The germline V gene encodes CDR1 WSHSY and CDR2 SAAADI. The CDR3 loop spans 16 amino acids. Unmatched junction bases numbered 6, after V lost 6 bases and J lost 1 base. CDR3: CASRPTGGPSGNTIYF. In nucleotides, the CDR3 is TGCGCCAGCAGGCCGACAGGGGGCCCTTCTGGAAACACCATATATTTT.

The J gene is TRBJ2-2, the V gene TRBV30, with a tentative D call TRBD1 (5 bases). Germline V gives CDR1 GTSNPN, CDR2 SVGIG (reference sequence). Trimming removed 1 base from V and 7 bases from J, with 13 bases in between. This CDR3 has 14 residues. The CDR3 region has the DNA TGTGCCTGGAGTGATTACCAGGGTGACGGGGAGCTGTTTTTT. It encodes CAWSDYQGDGELFF.

The chain has TRBV5-3 and TRBJ1-2; TRBD1 aligns across 8 bases. Being an ORF, TRBV5-3 has a function that is uncertain. J was trimmed by 5 bases and V by 2 bases; bases with no gene match: 11. CDR3 length: 16 residues. The CDR3 DNA reads TGTGCCAGAAGCTTTGACAGGGGAAGGGGCCAATATGGCTACACCTTC. The encoded protein is CARSFDRGRGQYGYTF.

This chain links TRBV19 with TRBJ1-3; 10 bases are a match to TRBD1. V was pared by 3 bases and J by 6 bases, with 5 bases of the junction left unmatched. This CDR3 contains 15 residues. Germline V lookup: CDR1 LNHDA, CDR2 SQIVND (reference sequence). The chain's CDR3 is CASSMGQGTENTIYF. The CDR3 DNA reads as TGTGCCAGTAGTATGGGACAGGGGACTGAAAACACCATATATTTT.

This chain joins TRBV3-1 (or the pseudogene TRBV3-2) and TRBJ2-2; 9 bases fit TRBD2. Germline lookup yields CDR1 LGHDT and CDR2 YNNKEL (reference sequence). J was trimmed by 4 bases and V by 1 base; bases with no gene match: 10. The CDR3 runs 18 residues. The CDR3 coding sequence is TGTGCCAGCAGCCAAGCCCTCTTAGCGGGGGCGAGCACCGGGGAGCTGTTTTTT. Protein product: CASSQALLAGASTGELFF.

Only a few counts were recorded for this clone. The rearrangement links TRBV3-1 (or the pseudogene TRBV3-2) to TRBJ2-1; D remains unclear. CDR3 size: 16 residues. The germline V gene encodes CDR1 LGHDT and CDR2 YNNKEL (reference sequence). The V gene lost 4 bases and the J gene lost 0 bases, with 13 bases spanning the gap. DNA for the CDR3: TGTGCCAGCAGCCCCAAACGCCAGCGCTCCTACAATGAGCAGTTCTTC. Amino acids: CASSPKRQRSYNEQFF.

The CDR3 nucleotides read TGTGCCAGCAGTTCAGGGGGCGACTATGGCTACACCTTC. Its translation: CASSSGGDYGYTF. The chain employs TRBV6-4 and TRBJ1-2; TRBD1 matches at 8 bases. The germline CDR1 and CDR2 sequences are MRHNA and SNTAGT. The ends lost 5 bases at V and 3 bases at J; junction bases unmatched: 2. CDR3 length: 13 amino acids.

The chain couples TRBV4-1 to TRBJ1-4; D is ambiguous. CDR1 is MGHRA and CDR2 is YSYEKL in the germline V gene. The CDR3 is made up of 16 amino acids. V lost 0 bases to trimming and J lost 4 bases, with 12 bases between them. The CDR3 DNA reads TGCGCCAGCAGCCAAGAGGCTAGAGGCGTTAATGAAAAACTGTTTTTT. Its protein is CASSQEARGVNEKLFF.

The chain links TRBV3-1 (or the pseudogene TRBV3-2) to TRBJ1-6; D gene uncertain. This CDR3 has 15 amino acids. Germline V gene lookup returns CDR1 LGHDT and CDR2 YNNKEL (reference sequence). Trimming pared 2 bases from V and 7 bases from J, leaving 12 bases between. CDR3 loop: CASSQREKVNSPLHF. Here the CDR3 DNA reads TGTGCCAGCAGCCAAAGGGAGAAAGTCAATTCACCCCTCCACTTT.